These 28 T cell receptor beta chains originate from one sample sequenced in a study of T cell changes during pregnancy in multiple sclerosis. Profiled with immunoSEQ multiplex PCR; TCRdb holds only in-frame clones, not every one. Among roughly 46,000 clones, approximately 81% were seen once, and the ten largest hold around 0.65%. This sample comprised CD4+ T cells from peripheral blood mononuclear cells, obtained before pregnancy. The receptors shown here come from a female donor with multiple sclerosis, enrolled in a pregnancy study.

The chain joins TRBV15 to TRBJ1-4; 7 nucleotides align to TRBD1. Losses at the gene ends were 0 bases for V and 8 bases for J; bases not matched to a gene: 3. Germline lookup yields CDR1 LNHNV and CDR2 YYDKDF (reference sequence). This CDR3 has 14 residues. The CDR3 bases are TGTGCCACCAGCAGAGACAGGGGGAACGAAAAACTGTTTTTT. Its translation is CATSRDRGNEKLFF.

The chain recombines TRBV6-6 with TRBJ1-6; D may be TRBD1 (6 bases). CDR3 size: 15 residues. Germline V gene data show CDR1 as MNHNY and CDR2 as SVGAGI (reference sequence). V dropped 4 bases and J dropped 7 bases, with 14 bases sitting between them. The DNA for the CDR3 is TGTGCCAGCAGTTTAACGACAGGCAGGAATTCACCCCTCCACTTT. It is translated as CASSLTTGRNSPLHF.

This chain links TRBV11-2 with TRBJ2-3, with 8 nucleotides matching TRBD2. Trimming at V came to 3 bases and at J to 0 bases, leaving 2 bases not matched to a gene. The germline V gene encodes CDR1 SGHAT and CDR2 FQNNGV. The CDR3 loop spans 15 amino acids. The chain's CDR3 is CASSFSGTSTDTQYF. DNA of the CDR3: TGTGCCAGCAGCTTTAGCGGGACTAGCACAGATACGCAGTATTTT.

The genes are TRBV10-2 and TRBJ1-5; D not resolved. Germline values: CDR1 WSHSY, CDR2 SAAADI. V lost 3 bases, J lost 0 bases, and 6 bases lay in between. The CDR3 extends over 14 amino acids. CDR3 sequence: CASSDSDSNQPQHF. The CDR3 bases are TGCGCCAGCAGTGACTCAGATAGCAATCAGCCCCAGCATTTT.

The DNA of the CDR3 is TGTGCCAGCAGTGAAGTGGGGATGGGGAGGACAGGGCGGGAGACCCAGTACTTC. Protein product: CASSEVGMGRTGRETQYF. The gene calls are TRBV6-1 and TRBJ2-5; 8 bases are shared with TRBD1. Trimming took 1 base from V and 5 from J; bases not matched to a gene: 15. Germline CDR1 is MNHNS and CDR2 is SASEGT. The length of the CDR3 is 18 residues.

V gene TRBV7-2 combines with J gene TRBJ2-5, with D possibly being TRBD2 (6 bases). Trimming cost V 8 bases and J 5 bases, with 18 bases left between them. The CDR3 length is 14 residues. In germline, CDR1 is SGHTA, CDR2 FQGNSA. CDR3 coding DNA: TGTGCCAGCGGTAGCGGAGATGGGGTGGAGACCCAGTACTTC. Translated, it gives CASGSGDGVETQYF.

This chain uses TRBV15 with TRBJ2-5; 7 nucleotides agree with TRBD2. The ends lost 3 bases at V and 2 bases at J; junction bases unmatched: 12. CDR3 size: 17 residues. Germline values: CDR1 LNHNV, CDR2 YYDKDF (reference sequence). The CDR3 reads CATSSPAGTTLQETQYF. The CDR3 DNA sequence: TGTGCCACCAGCAGCCCTGCCGGGACTACCTTACAAGAGACCCAGTACTTC.

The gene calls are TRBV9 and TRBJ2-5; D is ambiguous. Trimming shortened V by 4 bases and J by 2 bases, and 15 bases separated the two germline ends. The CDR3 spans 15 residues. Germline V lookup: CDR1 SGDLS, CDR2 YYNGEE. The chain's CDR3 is CASSPRLWAQETQYF. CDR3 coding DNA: TGTGCCAGCAGCCCCCGTCTATGGGCTCAAGAGACCCAGTACTTC.

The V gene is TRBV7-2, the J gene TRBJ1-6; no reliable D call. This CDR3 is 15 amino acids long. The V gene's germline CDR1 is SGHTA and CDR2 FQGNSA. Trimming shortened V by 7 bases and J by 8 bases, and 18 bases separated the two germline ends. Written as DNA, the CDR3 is TGTGCCAGCACCCTTCTAGGGATCGGGGATTCACCCCTCCACTTT. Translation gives CASTLLGIGDSPLHF.

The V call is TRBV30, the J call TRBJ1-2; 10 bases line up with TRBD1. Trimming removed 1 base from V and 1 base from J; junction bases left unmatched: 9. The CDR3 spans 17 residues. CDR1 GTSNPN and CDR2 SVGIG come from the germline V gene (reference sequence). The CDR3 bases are TGTGCCTGGAGTGATTGGACAGGGGGTACCCATAACTATGGCTACACCTTC. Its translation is CAWSDWTGGTHNYGYTF.

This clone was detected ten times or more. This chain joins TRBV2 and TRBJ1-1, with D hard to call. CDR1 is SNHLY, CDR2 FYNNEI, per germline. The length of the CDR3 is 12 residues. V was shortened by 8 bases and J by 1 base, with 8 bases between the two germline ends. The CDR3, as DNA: TGTGCCAGCGGACGGGAGAACACTGAAGCTTTCTTT. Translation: CASGRENTEAFF.

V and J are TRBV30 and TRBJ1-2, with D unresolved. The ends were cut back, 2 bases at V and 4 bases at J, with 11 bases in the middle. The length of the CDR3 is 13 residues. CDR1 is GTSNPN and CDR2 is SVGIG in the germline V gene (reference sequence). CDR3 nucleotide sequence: TGTGCCTGGAGTACAGAGAGAATCTATGGCTACACCTTC. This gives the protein CAWSTERIYGYTF.

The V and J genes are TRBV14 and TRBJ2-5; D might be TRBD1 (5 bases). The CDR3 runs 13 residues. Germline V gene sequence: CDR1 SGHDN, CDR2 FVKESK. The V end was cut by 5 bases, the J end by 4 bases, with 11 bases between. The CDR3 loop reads CASSGGQVETQYF. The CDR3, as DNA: TGTGCCAGCAGCGGCGGACAAGTAGAGACCCAGTACTTC.

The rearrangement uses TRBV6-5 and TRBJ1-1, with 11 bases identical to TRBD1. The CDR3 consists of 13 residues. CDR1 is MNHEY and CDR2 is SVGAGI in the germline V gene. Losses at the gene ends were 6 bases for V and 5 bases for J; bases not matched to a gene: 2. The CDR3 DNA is TGTGCCAGCAGGGGACAGGGGGGAACTGAAGCTTTCTTT. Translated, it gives CASRGQGGTEAFF.

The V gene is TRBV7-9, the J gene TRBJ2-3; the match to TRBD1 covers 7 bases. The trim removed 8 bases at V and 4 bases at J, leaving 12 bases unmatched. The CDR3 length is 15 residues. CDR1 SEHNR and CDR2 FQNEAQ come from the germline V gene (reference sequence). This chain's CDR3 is CASFPTGSSPDTQYF. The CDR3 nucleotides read TGTGCCAGCTTTCCGACAGGGTCTTCTCCAGATACGCAGTATTTT.

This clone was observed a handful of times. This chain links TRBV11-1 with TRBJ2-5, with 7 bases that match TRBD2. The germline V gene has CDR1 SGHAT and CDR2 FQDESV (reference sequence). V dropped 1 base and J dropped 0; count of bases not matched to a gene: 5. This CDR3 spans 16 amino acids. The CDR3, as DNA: TGTGCCAGCAGCTTAGGGGCGGGGGAAAACCAAGAGACCCAGTACTTC. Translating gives CASSLGAGENQETQYF.

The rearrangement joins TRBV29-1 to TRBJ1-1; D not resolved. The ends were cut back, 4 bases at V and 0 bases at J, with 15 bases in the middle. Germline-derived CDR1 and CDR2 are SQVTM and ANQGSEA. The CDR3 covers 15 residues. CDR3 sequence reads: CSVVPGGALNTEAFF. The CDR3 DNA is TGCAGCGTTGTCCCCGGAGGAGCCTTGAACACTGAAGCTTTCTTT.

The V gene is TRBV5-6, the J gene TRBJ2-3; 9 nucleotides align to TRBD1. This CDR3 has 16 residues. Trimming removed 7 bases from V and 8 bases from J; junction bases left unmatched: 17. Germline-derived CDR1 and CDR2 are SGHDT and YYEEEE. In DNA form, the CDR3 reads TGTGCCAGCGGAGGTACCGGGACAGGGTCCCGCGCTACGCAGTATTTT. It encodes CASGGTGTGSRATQYF.

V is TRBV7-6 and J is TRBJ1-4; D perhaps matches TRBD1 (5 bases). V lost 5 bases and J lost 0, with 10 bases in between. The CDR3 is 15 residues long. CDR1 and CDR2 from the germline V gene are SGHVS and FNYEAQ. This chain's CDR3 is CASSATGATNEKLFF. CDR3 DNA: TGTGCCAGCAGCGCAACAGGCGCAACTAATGAAAAACTGTTTTTT.

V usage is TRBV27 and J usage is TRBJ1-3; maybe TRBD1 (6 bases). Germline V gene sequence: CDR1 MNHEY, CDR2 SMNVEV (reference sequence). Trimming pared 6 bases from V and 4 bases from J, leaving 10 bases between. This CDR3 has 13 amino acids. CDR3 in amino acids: CASRRDNGNTIYF. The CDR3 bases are TGTGCCAGCAGACGGGACAACGGAAACACCATATATTTT.

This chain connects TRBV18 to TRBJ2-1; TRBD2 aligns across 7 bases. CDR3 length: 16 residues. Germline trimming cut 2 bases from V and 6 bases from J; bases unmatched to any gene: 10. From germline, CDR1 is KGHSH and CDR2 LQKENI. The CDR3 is CASSPGIGTTFNEQFF. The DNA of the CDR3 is TGTGCCAGCTCACCAGGGATCGGGACTACCTTCAATGAGCAGTTCTTC.

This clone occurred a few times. The chain's CDR3 is CASSSGSANYGYTF. The CDR3 nucleotides read TGCGCCAGCAGCTCGGGATCAGCTAACTATGGCTACACCTTC. The chain combines TRBV5-1 with TRBJ1-2; no clear D. The germline CDR1 and CDR2 sequences are SGHRS and YFSETQ. This CDR3 has 14 residues. The V gene lost 3 bases and the J gene lost 0 bases, with 9 bases spanning the gap.

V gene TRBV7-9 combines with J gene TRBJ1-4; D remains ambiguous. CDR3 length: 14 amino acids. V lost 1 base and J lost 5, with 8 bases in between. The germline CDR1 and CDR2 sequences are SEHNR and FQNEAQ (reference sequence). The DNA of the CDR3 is TGTGCCAGCAGCTTAGAAAGCTGGAATGAAAAACTGTTTTTT. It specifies CASSLESWNEKLFF. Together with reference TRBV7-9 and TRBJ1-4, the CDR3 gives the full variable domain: DTGVSQNPRHKITKRGQNVTFRCDPISEHNRLYWYRQTLGQGPEFLTYFQNEAQLEKSRLLSDRFSAERPKGSFSTLEIQRTEQGDSAMYLCASSLESWNEKLFFGSGTQLSVL.

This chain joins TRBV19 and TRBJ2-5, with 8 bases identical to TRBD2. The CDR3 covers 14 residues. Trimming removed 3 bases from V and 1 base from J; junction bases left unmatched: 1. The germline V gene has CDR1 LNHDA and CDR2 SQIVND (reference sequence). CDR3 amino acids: CASSIAGGQETQYF. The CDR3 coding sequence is TGTGCCAGTAGTATTGCGGGAGGCCAAGAGACCCAGTACTTC.

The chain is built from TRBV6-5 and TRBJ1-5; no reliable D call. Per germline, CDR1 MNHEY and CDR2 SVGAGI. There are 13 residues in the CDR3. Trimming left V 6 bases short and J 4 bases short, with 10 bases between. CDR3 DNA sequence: TGTGCCAGCAGCCGGGGATTAAATCAGCCCCAGCATTTT. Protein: CASSRGLNQPQHF.

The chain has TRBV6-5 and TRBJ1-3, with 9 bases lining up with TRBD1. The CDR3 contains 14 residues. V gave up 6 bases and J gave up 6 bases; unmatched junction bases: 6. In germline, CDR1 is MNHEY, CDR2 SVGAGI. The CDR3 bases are TGTGCCAGCAGGGCGGACAGGGGAGTAAACACCATATATTTT. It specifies CASRADRGVNTIYF.

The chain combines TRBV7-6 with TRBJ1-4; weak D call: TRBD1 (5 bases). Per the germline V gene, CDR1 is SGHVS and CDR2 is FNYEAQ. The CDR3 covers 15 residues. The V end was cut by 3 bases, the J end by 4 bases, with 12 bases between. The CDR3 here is CASSLGGRINEKLFF. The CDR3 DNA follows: TGTGCCAGCAGCTTGGGGGGACGGATTAATGAAAAACTGTTTTTT.

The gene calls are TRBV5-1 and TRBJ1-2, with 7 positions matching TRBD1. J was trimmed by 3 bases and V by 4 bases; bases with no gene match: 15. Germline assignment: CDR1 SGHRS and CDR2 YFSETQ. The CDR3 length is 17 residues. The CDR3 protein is CASSPGTEEPQHYGYTF. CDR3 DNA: TGCGCCAGCAGCCCCGGGACAGAGGAACCCCAACACTATGGCTACACCTTC.